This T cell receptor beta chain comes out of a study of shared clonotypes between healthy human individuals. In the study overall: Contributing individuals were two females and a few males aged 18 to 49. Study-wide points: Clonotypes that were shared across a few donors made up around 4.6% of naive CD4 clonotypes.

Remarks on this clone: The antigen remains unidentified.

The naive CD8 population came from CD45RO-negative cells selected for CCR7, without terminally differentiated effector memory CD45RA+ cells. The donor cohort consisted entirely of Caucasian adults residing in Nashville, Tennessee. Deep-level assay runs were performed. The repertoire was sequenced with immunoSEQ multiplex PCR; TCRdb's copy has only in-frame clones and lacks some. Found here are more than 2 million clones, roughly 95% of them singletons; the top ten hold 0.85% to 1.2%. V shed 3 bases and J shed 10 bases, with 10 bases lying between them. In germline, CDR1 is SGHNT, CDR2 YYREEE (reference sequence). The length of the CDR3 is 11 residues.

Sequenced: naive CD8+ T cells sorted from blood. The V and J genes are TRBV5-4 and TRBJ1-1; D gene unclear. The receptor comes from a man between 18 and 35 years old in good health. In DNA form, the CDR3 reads TGTGCCAGCAGCTCCGGGTCTGGAGCTTTCTTT. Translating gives CASSSGSGAFF. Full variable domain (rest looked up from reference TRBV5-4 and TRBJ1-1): ETGVTQSPTHLIKTRGQQVTLRCSSQSGHNTVSWYQQALGQGPQFIFQYYREEENGRGNFPPRFSGLQFPNYSSELNVNALELDDSALYLCASSSGSGAFFGQGTRLTVV.